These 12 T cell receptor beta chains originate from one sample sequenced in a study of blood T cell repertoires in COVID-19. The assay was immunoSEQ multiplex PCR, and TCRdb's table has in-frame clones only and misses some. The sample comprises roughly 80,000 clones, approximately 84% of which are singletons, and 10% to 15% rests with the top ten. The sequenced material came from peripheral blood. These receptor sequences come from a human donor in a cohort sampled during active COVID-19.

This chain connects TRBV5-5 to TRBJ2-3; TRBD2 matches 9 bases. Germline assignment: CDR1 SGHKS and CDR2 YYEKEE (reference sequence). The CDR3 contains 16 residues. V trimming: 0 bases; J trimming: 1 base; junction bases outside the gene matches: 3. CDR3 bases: TGTGCCAGCAGCTTGGGTCGGACTAGCGGCACAGATACGCAGTATTTT. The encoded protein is CASSLGRTSGTDTQYF.

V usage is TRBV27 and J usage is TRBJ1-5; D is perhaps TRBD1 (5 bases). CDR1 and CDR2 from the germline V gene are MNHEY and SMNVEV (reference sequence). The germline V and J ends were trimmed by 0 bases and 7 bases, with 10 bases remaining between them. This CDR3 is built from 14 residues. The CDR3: CASSLSQGFQPQHF. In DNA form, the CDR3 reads TGTGCCAGCAGTTTATCTCAGGGCTTCCAGCCCCAGCATTTT.

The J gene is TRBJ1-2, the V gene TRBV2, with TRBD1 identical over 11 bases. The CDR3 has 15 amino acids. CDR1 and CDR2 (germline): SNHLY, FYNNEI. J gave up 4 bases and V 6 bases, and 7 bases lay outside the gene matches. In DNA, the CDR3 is TGTGCCAGCAGCCTCGGGACAGGGGGAGTCTATGGCTACACCTTC. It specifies CASSLGTGGVYGYTF. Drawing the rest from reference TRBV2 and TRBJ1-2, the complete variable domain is EPEVTQTPSHQVTQMGQEVILRCVPISNHLYFYWYRQILGQKVEFLVSFYNNEISEKSEIFDDQFSVERPDGSNFTLKIRSTKLEDSAMYFCASSLGTGGVYGYTFGSGTRLTVV.

Here the CDR3 reads CASSEGGGIGTDTQYF. The CDR3 DNA reads as TGTGCCAGCAGTGAAGGCGGGGGAATCGGCACAGATACGCAGTATTTT. The gene calls are TRBV6-1 and TRBJ2-3, with TRBD2 identical over 7 bases. Germline V lookup: CDR1 MNHNS, CDR2 SASEGT. CDR3 size: 16 residues. V shed 1 base and J 1 base; nucleotides not matched to a gene: 5.

CDR3 DNA sequence: TGTGCCAGTACCCCGGGACTAGCGGGGGATGGCACCGGGGAGCTGTTTTTT. Translated, it gives CASTPGLAGDGTGELFF. The chain has TRBV19 and TRBJ2-2, with 14 bases lining up with TRBD2. This CDR3 contains 17 residues. With 7 bases clipped from V and 4 bases from J, the junction kept 8 bases outside the gene matches. Germline CDR1 and CDR2: LNHDA and SQIVND (reference sequence). The full variable domain, rest sourced from reference TRBV19 and TRBJ2-2, is DGGITQSPKYLFRKEGQNVTLSCEQNLNHDAMYWYRQDPGQGLRLIYYSQIVNDFQKGDIAEGYSVSREKKESFPLTVTSAQKNPTAFYLCASTPGLAGDGTGELFFGEGSRLTVL.

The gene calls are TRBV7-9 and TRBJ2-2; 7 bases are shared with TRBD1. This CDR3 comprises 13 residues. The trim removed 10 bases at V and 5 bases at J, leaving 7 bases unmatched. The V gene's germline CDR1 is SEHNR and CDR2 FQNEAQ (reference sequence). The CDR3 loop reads CATRDSLTGELFF. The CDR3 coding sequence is TGTGCCACCCGGGACAGTTTAACCGGGGAGCTGTTTTTT.

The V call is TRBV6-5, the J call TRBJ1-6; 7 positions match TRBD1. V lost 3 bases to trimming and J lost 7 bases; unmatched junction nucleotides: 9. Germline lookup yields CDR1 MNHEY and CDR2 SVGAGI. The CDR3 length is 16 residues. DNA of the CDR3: TGTGCCAGCAGTTATTCAGGGGGACAGCTAAATTCACCCCTCCACTTT. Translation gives CASSYSGGQLNSPLHF.

In DNA, the CDR3 is TGTGCCAGCGGCAAAAGAACGGTCCCGGGAGGTCAGACAGATACGCAGTATTTT. This sequence encodes CASGKRTVPGGQTDTQYF. This rearrangement joins TRBV9 to TRBJ2-3; 7 bases fit TRBD2. Trimming at V came to 7 bases and at J to 3 bases, leaving 20 bases not matched to a gene. Looked up from germline, CDR1 is SGDLS and CDR2 is YYNGEE. CDR3 size: 18 residues.

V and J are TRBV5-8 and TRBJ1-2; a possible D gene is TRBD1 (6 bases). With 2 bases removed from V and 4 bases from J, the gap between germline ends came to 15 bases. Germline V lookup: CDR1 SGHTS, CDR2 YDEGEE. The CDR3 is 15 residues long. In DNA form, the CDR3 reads TGTGCCAGCAGCTTCCGGCAGGGGATGAGCTATGGCTACACCTTC. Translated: CASSFRQGMSYGYTF.

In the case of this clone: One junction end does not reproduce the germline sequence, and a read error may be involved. Here the CDR3 reads CASNERGAGGLHEQYF. As DNA, the CDR3 is TGCGCCAGCAATGAGAGGGGGGCGGGGGGTCTACACGAGCAGTACTTC. The chain has TRBV10-2 and TRBJ2-7, with 8 bases identical to TRBD2. The CDR3 loop spans 16 amino acids. CDR1 and CDR2 (germline): WSHSY, SAAADI.

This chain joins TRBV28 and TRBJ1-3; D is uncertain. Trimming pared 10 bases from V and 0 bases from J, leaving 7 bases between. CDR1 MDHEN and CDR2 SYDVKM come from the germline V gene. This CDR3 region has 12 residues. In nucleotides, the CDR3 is TGTGCCACCCTCAGCTCTGGAAACACCATATATTTT. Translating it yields CATLSSGNTIYF. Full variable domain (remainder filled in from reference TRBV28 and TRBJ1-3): DVKVTQSSRYLVKRTGEKVFLECVQDMDHENMFWYRQDPGLGLRLIYFSYDVKMKEKGDIPEGYSVSREKKERFSLILESASTNQTSMYLCATLSSGNTIYFGEGSWLTVV.

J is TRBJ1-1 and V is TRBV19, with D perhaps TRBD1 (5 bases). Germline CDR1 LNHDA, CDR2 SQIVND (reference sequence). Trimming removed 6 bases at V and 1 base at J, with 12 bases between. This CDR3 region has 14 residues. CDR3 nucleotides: TGTGCCAGTAGATCAGGGCCTTGGAACACTGAAGCTTTCTTT. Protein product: CASRSGPWNTEAFF.